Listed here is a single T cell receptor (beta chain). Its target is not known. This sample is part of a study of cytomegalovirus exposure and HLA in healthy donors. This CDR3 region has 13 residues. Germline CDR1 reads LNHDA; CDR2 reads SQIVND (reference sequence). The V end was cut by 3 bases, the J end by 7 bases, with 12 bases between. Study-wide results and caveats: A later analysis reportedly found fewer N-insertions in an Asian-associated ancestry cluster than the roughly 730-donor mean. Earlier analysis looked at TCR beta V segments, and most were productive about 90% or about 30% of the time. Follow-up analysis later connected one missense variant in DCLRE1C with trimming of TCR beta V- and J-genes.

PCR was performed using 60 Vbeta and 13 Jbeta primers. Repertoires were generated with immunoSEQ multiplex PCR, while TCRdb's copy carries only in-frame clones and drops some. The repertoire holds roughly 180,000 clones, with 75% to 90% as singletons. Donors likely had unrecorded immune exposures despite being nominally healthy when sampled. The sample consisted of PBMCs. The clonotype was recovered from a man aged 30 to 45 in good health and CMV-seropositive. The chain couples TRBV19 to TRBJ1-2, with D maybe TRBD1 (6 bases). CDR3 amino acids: CASSIDRQGGYTF. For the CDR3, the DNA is TGTGCCAGTAGTATCGACAGGCAAGGTGGCTACACCTTC.